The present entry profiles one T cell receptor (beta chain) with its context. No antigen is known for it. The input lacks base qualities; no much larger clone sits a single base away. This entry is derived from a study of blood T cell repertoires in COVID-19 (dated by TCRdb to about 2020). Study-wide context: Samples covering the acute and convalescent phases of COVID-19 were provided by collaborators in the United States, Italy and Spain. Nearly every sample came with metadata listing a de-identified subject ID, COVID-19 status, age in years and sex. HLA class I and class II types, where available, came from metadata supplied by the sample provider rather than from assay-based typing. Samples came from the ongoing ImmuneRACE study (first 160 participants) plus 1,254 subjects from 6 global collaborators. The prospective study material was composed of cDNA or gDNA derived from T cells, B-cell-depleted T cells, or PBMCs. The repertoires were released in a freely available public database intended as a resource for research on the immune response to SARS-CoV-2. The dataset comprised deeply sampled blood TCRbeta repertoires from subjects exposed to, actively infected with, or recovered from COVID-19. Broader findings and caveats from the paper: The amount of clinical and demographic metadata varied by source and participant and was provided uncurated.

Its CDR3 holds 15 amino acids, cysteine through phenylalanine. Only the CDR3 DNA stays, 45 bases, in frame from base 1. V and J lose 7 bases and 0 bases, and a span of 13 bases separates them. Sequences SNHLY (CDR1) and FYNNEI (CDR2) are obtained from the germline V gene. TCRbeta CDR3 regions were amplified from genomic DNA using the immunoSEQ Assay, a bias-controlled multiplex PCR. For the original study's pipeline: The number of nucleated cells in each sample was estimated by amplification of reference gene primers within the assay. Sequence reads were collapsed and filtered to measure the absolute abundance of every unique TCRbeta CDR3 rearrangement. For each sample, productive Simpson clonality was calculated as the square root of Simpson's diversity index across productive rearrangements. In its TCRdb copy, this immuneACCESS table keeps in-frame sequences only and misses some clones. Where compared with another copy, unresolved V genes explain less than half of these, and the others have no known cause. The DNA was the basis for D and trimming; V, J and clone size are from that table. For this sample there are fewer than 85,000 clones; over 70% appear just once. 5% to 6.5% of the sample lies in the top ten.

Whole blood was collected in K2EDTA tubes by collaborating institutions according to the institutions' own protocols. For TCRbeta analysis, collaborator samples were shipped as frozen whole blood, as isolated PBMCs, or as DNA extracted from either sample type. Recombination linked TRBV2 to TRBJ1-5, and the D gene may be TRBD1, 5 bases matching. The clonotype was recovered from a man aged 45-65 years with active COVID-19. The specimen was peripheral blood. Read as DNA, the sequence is TGTGCCAGCAAGGTACGGCAGGGTAGCAATCAGCCCCAGCATTTT. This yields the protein CASKVRQGSNQPQHF.